The table lists the clone carrying this TCR beta chain with a count of one. Antigen: not known. This sample includes further DNA sequences coding for the same CDR3. The method was immunoSEQ multiplex PCR; TCRdb's version includes in-frame clones alone and lacks a portion of them. The sample has about 10,000 clones; around 92% are singletons. The sample comes from a study of graft-versus-host responses after intestinal transplantation. Overall study context: Multivisceral, liver-intestinal, or isolated intestinal grafts were transplanted into recipients. Every one of the recipients received anti-thymocyte globulin induction and afterwards took tacrolimus and steroids for around 3 years.

The germline V gene has CDR1 SGHTA and CDR2 FQGNSA. This CDR3 region has 11 residues. Deletions cut 3 bases from V and 4 bases from J, with 4 bases between. Study results and limitations: HvG clone declines early post-transplant were associated with peak circulating GvH levels. Researchers found GvH clones in recipient marrow, and some showed up first in ileum or blood.

The chain carries TRBV7-2 and TRBJ2-7; no clear D gene. Here the sequenced sample was PBMCs, taken more than 40 days after intestinal transplantation. This TCR was recovered from a human patient who received an intestinal transplant, so some T cells may come from the graft donor. CDR3 sequence reads: CASSFSYEQYF. The CDR3, as DNA: TGTGCCAGCAGCTTTTCGTACGAGCAGTACTTC.